The rows below give T cell receptor beta chains drawn from one sample of a study of blood T cell repertoires in COVID-19. The method was immunoSEQ multiplex PCR; TCRdb's version includes in-frame clones alone and lacks a portion of them. This table holds about 410,000 clones, 70% to 90% found once. Sequencing was carried out using peripheral blood. These receptors were collected from a woman aged 30 to 39 with active or convalescent COVID-19. Each CDR3 is given with its conserved first and last residue. A D gene is named only where the DNA matches it firmly. For some rows the clone size is stated as once, few or many, or as a class when expanded; others skip it.

abundance: .
v_gene: TRBV2
j_gene: TRBJ2-5
d_gene: TRBD2
CDR3nt: TGTGCCAGCAGCCCGGGACTAGCGGGAGGGATTCTTCAAGAGACCCAGTACTTC
CDR3aa: CASSPGLAGGILQETQYF

abundance: .
v_gene: TRBV6-1
j_gene: TRBJ1-3
d_gene: .
CDR3nt: TGTGCCAGCAGTGAAGCCAGCTCTGGAAACACCATATATTTT
CDR3aa: CASSEASSGNTIYF

abundance: .
v_gene: TRBV6-2/TRBV6-3
j_gene: TRBJ2-3
d_gene: TRBD2
CDR3nt: TGTGCCAGCAGTTCTACTAGCGGCTACACAGATACGCAGTATTTT
CDR3aa: CASSSTSGYTDTQYF

abundance: .
v_gene: TRBV15
j_gene: TRBJ2-3
d_gene: .
CDR3nt: TGTGCCACCAGCAGAGATTCCGTACTAGCAGGCACAGATACGCAGTATTTT
CDR3aa: CATSRDSVLAGTDTQYF

abundance: .
v_gene: TRBV7-8
j_gene: TRBJ2-5
d_gene: .
CDR3nt: TGTGCCAGCAGCCCCGAGGCTCTAGACCTGTACCAAGAGACCCAGTACTTC
CDR3aa: CASSPEALDLYQETQYF

abundance: .
v_gene: TRBV6-6
j_gene: TRBJ1-1
d_gene: .
CDR3nt: TGTGCCAGCAGTCCCCTGTCTGGGGGCGGCGGATGGTCCTTCGCTTTCTTT
CDR3aa: CASSPLSGGGGWSFAFF

abundance: .
v_gene: TRBV7-2
j_gene: TRBJ2-7
d_gene: TRBD2
CDR3nt: TGTGCCAGCAGCTTTGGGGGAGGGGACGAGCAGTACTTC
CDR3aa: CASSFGGGDEQYF

abundance: .
v_gene: TRBV19
j_gene: TRBJ1-1
d_gene: .
CDR3nt: TGTGCCAGTAGGCGGACTGGGAACACTGAAGCTTTCTTT
CDR3aa: CASRRTGNTEAFF

abundance: .
v_gene: TRBV7-9
j_gene: TRBJ2-1
d_gene: .
CDR3nt: TGTGCCAGCAGCTTAGGAGAACAGCTCAATGAGCAGTTCTTC
CDR3aa: CASSLGEQLNEQFF

abundance: .
v_gene: TRBV7-9
j_gene: TRBJ2-3
d_gene: TRBD2
CDR3nt: TGTGCCAGCAGCTCGCCCAGGGGAGCGGGGGGAGGAGATACGCAGTATTTT
CDR3aa: CASSSPRGAGGGDTQYF

abundance: .
v_gene: TRBV9
j_gene: TRBJ1-2
d_gene: .
CDR3nt: TGTGCCAGCAGCGTAGAAAGAGGGCGGGGTGTCTTC
CDR3aa: CASSVERGRGVF

abundance: .
v_gene: TRBV5-1
j_gene: TRBJ1-1
d_gene: TRBD1
CDR3nt: TGCGCCAGCAGCTTGGGAGACAGGGACACTGAAGCTTTCTTT
CDR3aa: CASSLGDRDTEAFF

abundance: once
v_gene: TRBV5-6
j_gene: TRBJ1-5
d_gene: TRBD1
CDR3nt: TGTGCCAGCAGCTGGGGACAGGGGAGCAATCAGCCCCAGCATTTT
CDR3aa: CASSWGQGSNQPQHF

abundance: once
v_gene: TRBV5-1
j_gene: TRBJ2-2
d_gene: .
CDR3nt: TGCGCCAGCAGCTTCAGGCAGGGGAACACCGGGGAGCTGTTTTTT
CDR3aa: CASSFRQGNTGELFF

abundance: .
v_gene: TRBV5-6
j_gene: TRBJ1-1
d_gene: .
CDR3nt: TGTGCCAGCAGCTTGGTTGGGGAGGACACTGAAGCTTTCTTT
CDR3aa: CASSLVGEDTEAFF

abundance: .
v_gene: TRBV6-8
j_gene: TRBJ2-5
d_gene: .
CDR3nt: TGTGCCAGCAGTTACTCCCTCGGAGAGACCCAGTACTTC
CDR3aa: CASSYSLGETQYF

abundance: .
v_gene: TRBV15
j_gene: TRBJ1-6
d_gene: TRBD1
CDR3nt: TGTGCCACCAGCCGAGGACAGGGGCGAGTCCACTTT
CDR3aa: CATSRGQGRVHF

abundance: .
v_gene: TRBV18
j_gene: TRBJ1-5
d_gene: .
CDR3nt: TGTGCCAGCTCCAGGACAGATAGCAATCAGCCCCAGCATTTT
CDR3aa: CASSRTDSNQPQHF

abundance: once
v_gene: TRBV10-1
j_gene: TRBJ1-1
d_gene: TRBD1
CDR3nt: TGCGCCACCGGGACAGGGGGTGGCACTGAAGCTTTCTTT
CDR3aa: CATGTGGGTEAFF

abundance: .
v_gene: TRBV3-1/TRBV3-2
j_gene: TRBJ2-3
d_gene: .
CDR3nt: TGTGCCAGCAGCGGAGCAGCAGATACGCAGTATTTT
CDR3aa: CASSGAADTQYF

abundance: few
v_gene: TRBV5-5
j_gene: TRBJ2-7
d_gene: .
CDR3nt: TGTGCCAGCAGCTTGGCCAGGGCAGAAAATTACGAGCAGTACTTC
CDR3aa: CASSLARAENYEQYF

abundance: .
v_gene: TRBV10-3
j_gene: TRBJ2-1
d_gene: TRBD1
CDR3nt: TGTGCCATCACGGGACAGGCAAACAATGAGCAGTTCTTC
CDR3aa: CAITGQANNEQFF

abundance: .
v_gene: TRBV5-4
j_gene: TRBJ2-1
d_gene: TRBD2
CDR3nt: TGTGCCAGCAGCTCACGAGCGGGAGCCCTCACGAATGAGCAGTTCTTC
CDR3aa: CASSSRAGALTNEQFF

abundance: .
v_gene: TRBV4-1
j_gene: TRBJ1-4
d_gene: TRBD1
CDR3nt: TGCGCCAGCAGCCAAGGGGACAGAAATAATGAAAAACTGTTTTTT
CDR3aa: CASSQGDRNNEKLFF

abundance: .
v_gene: TRBV10-2
j_gene: TRBJ2-7
d_gene: TRBD1
CDR3nt: TGCGCCAGCAGTGCACAGGGGCGCGAGCAGTACTTC
CDR3aa: CASSAQGREQYF

abundance: .
v_gene: TRBV18
j_gene: TRBJ2-5
d_gene: TRBD2
CDR3nt: TGTGCCAGCTCACCACCCCTAGCGGAATTCCAAGAGACCCAGTACTTC
CDR3aa: CASSPPLAEFQETQYF

abundance: .
v_gene: TRBV6-4
j_gene: TRBJ2-7
d_gene: TRBD2
CDR3nt: TGTGCCAGCAGTAACAGCGGGGGAAGCAACGAGCAGTACTTC
CDR3aa: CASSNSGGSNEQYF

abundance: once
v_gene: TRBV7-9
j_gene: TRBJ2-1
d_gene: TRBD2
CDR3nt: TGTGCCAGCAGCTTACTAGCGGGAGACTATGAGCAGTTCTTC
CDR3aa: CASSLLAGDYEQFF

abundance: .
v_gene: TRBV5-1
j_gene: TRBJ2-7
d_gene: TRBD1
CDR3nt: TGCGCCAGCAGCTTCAGCGGGGACAGGGTGGGAGAGCAGTACTTC
CDR3aa: CASSFSGDRVGEQYF

abundance: .
v_gene: TRBV25-1
j_gene: TRBJ1-1
d_gene: .
CDR3nt: TGTGCCAGCAGCAGGGCCACGGCCATGAACACTGAAGCTTTCTTT
CDR3aa: CASSRATAMNTEAFF

abundance: few
v_gene: TRBV5-1
j_gene: TRBJ2-7
d_gene: TRBD2
CDR3nt: TGCGCCAGCAGCCTACTAGCGGGGGGTCTCTACGAGCAGTACTTC
CDR3aa: CASSLLAGGLYEQYF